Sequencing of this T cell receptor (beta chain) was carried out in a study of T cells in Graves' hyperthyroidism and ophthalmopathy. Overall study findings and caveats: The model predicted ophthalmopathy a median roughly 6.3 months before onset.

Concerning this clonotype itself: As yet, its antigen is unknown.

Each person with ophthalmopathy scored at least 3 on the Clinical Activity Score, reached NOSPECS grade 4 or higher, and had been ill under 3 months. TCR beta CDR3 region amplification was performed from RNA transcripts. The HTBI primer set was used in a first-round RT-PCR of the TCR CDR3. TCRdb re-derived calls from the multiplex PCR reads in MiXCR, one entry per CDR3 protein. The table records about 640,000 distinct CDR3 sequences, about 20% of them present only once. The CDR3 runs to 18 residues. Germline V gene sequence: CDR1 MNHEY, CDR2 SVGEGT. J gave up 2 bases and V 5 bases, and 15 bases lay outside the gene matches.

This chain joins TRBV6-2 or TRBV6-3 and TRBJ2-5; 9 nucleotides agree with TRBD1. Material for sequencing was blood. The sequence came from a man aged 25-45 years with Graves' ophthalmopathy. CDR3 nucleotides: TGTGCCAGCAGTCTCTTGGTTTTGAGACAGGGGGTTCAAGAGACCCAGTACTTC. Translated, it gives CASSLLVLRQGVQETQYF.